This TCR beta chain derives from a study of blood T cell repertoires in COVID-19. Whole-study context: T cells, B-cell-depleted T cells, or PBMCs supplied cDNA or gDNA.

The trim removed 3 bases at V and 4 bases at J, leaving 10 bases unmatched. The CDR3 is 17 residues long. Germline V CDR1 and CDR2: LNHDA, SQIVND (reference sequence). The protocol was immunoSEQ multiplex PCR, while the TCRdb copy is restricted to in-frame clones and leaves out a portion. The data show about 140,000 clones, more than 80% seen once. The TCR sequence derives from a woman aged 18-35 years who had been exposed to COVID-19. The chain links TRBV19 to TRBJ2-1, with 9 bases aligning to TRBD2. The sample taken for sequencing was PBMCs or T cells enriched from blood (not recorded which). The CDR3 sequence: CASSMPGRTSVYNEQFF. CDR3 nucleotides: TGTGCCAGTAGTATGCCTGGAAGGACTAGCGTATACAATGAGCAGTTCTTC.